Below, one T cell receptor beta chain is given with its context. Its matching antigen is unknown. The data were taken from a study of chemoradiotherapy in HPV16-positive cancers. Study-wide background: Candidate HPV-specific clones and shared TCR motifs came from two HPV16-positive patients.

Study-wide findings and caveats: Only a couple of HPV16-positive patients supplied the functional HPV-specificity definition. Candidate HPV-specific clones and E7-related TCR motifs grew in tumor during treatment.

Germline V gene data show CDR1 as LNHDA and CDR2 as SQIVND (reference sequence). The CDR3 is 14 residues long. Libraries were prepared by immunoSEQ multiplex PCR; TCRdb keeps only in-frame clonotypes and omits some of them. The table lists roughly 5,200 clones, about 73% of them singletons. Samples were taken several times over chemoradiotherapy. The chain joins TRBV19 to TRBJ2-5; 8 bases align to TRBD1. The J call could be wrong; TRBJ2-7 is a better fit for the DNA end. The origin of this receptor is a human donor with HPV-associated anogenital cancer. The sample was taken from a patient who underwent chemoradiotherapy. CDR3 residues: CASSSGTGTYEQYF. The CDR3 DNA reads TGTGCCAGTAGTTCCGGGACAGGTACCTACGAGCAGTACTTC.